Presented here are 20 T cell receptor beta chains from one specimen sequenced in a study of blood T cell repertoires in COVID-19. The repertoire was sequenced with immunoSEQ multiplex PCR; TCRdb's copy has only in-frame clones and lacks some. The data contain more than 150,000 clones, 80% of them singletons. The sample taken for sequencing was peripheral blood. The receptors derive from a man in his 60s with acute or convalescent COVID-19.

The chain couples TRBV30 to TRBJ2-7; D ambiguous. Germline V gene lookup returns CDR1 GTSNPN and CDR2 SVGIG (reference sequence). This CDR3 has 12 amino acids. V gave up 4 bases and J gave up 0 bases, with 7 bases separating them. CDR3 region: CAWTQYSYEQYF. DNA for the CDR3: TGTGCCTGGACGCAGTACTCCTACGAGCAGTACTTC. Supplemented by reference TRBV30 and TRBJ2-7, the full variable domain reads SQTIHQWPATLVQPVGSPLSLECTVEGTSNPNLYWYRQAAGRGLQLLFYSVGIGQISSEVPQNLSASRPQDRQFILSSKKLLLSDSGFYLCAWTQYSYEQYFGPGTRLTVT.

The chain couples TRBV6-5 to TRBJ2-1; 7 bases are shared with TRBD1. The CDR3 length is 13 residues. CDR1 and CDR2 (germline): MNHEY, SVGAGI. Germline trimming cut 7 bases from V and 9 bases from J; bases unmatched to any gene: 9. The CDR3 protein is CASNQGVVAEQFF. CDR3 DNA: TGTGCCAGCAATCAGGGGGTGGTAGCTGAGCAGTTCTTC.

This chain connects TRBV9 to TRBJ2-7; TRBD1 might be the D (5 bases). Trimming took off 4 bases at V and 5 bases at J, with 19 bases between the two ends. CDR1 is SGDLS, CDR2 YYNGEE, per germline. The CDR3 loop spans 15 amino acids. The CDR3 here is CASSPRQGSSHEQYF. The CDR3 DNA reads TGTGCCAGCAGCCCCCGGCAGGGCTCTTCTCACGAGCAGTACTTC.

V gene TRBV19 combines with J gene TRBJ2-5; D ambiguous. The CDR3 length is 14 residues. CDR1 and CDR2 (germline): LNHDA, SQIVND (reference sequence). Trimming removed 6 bases at V and 1 base at J, with 12 bases between. The CDR3 nucleotides are TGTGCCAGTAGCCCGCGGTTGAGCCAAGAGACCCAGTACTTC. Translation: CASSPRLSQETQYF.

CDR3 loop: CASSQAGGLGYEQFF. For the CDR3, the DNA is TGTGCCAGCAGCCAAGCGGGAGGTCTTGGGTATGAGCAGTTCTTC. The rearrangement uses TRBV3-1 (or the pseudogene TRBV3-2) and TRBJ2-1; 7 bases align to TRBD2. CDR1 and CDR2 from the germline V gene are LGHDT and YNNKEL (reference sequence). Germline trimming cut 1 base from V and 8 bases from J; bases unmatched to any gene: 8. This CDR3 has 15 residues.

This chain joins TRBV7-2 and TRBJ1-5; no definite D call. This CDR3 contains 15 residues. Trimming pared 1 base from V and 2 bases from J, leaving 9 bases between. Germline V gives CDR1 SGHTA, CDR2 FQGNSA. CDR3 nucleotides: TGTGCCAGCAGCTTAGTCGGGTTTGGCAATCAGCCCCAGCATTTT. Residues: CASSLVGFGNQPQHF.

V is TRBV29-1 and J is TRBJ1-4; 8 bases line up with TRBD1. The germline V gene encodes CDR1 SQVTM and CDR2 ANQGSEA. The CDR3 totals 15 residues. V trimming: 2 bases; J trimming: 4 bases; junction bases outside the gene matches: 6. CDR3 bases: TGCAGCGTTGAAAGAGGACAGGGTGTTAATGAAAAACTGTTTTTT. Translating gives CSVERGQGVNEKLFF.

CDR3 loop: CASGDWRGELFF. The CDR3 nucleotides are TGTGCCAGCGGTGACTGGAGGGGGGAGCTGTTTTTT. The rearrangement links TRBV27 to TRBJ2-2, with D possibly TRBD2 on 5 matching bases. Trimming cost V 8 bases and J 8 bases, with 12 bases left between them. The germline gives CDR1 MNHEY, CDR2 SMNVEV (reference sequence). This CDR3 has 12 residues.

This rearrangement joins TRBV29-1 to TRBJ1-2, with 10 bases that match TRBD1. Germline V gene lookup returns CDR1 SQVTM and CDR2 ANQGSEA. The CDR3 is 12 amino acids. Trimming removed 7 bases from V and 7 bases from J; junction bases left unmatched: 6. CDR3 nucleotide sequence: TGCAGCGCGGGACAGGGGACAATTGGCTACACCTTC. Translating it yields CSAGQGTIGYTF.

Written as DNA, the CDR3 is TGTGCCAGTAGCGCCAAATCGAACAGGTGGTTAGGCACTGAAGCTTTCTTT. Protein: CASSAKSNRWLGTEAFF. The gene calls are TRBV19 and TRBJ1-1, with D possibly TRBD1 on 5 matching bases. The V end was cut by 6 bases, the J end by 4 bases, with 24 bases between. Germline values: CDR1 LNHDA, CDR2 SQIVND (reference sequence). The CDR3 is 17 amino acids.

The genes are TRBV7-3 and TRBJ1-2, with D unclear. The CDR3 loop spans 13 amino acids. V lost 1 base to trimming and J lost 6 bases, with 9 bases between them. Germline V gene lookup returns CDR1 SGHTA and CDR2 FQGTGA. CDR3 DNA sequence: TGTGCCAGCAGCTTAAACGGAGTTGATGGCTACACCTTC. Its protein is CASSLNGVDGYTF.

The chain is built from TRBV27 and TRBJ2-3; TRBD1 matches 8 bases. J gave up 5 bases and V 1 base, and 5 bases lay outside the gene matches. This CDR3 has 15 amino acids. CDR1 and CDR2 from the germline V gene are MNHEY and SMNVEV (reference sequence). CDR3 in DNA: TGTGCCAGCAGTTTATTAGGACAGGGAGGAGATACGCAGTATTTT. It specifies CASSLLGQGGDTQYF.

The V and J genes are TRBV29-1 and TRBJ1-2; 7 positions agree with TRBD1. CDR3 length equals 13 residues. Germline V gene data show CDR1 as SQVTM and CDR2 as ANQGSEA. V shed 2 bases and J 4 bases; nucleotides not matched to a gene: 4. This chain's CDR3 is CSVESGTVYGYTF. The CDR3 DNA reads as TGCAGCGTTGAATCCGGGACAGTCTATGGCTACACCTTC.

The genes are TRBV11-3 and TRBJ1-6; TRBD1 is a possible D gene (5 bases). V was trimmed by 4 bases and J by 9 bases, leaving 10 bases between them. There are 13 residues in the CDR3. Germline V gene sequence: CDR1 SGHNT, CDR2 YENEEA. DNA of the CDR3: TGTGCCAGCAGCTCAGGGTGGGGTTCACCCCTCCACTTT. It specifies CASSSGWGSPLHF.

The chain recombines TRBV6-6 with TRBJ2-7; the D gene is possibly TRBD1 (6 bases). V lost 5 bases, J lost 9 bases, and 17 bases lay in between. This CDR3 has 13 amino acids. Germline CDR1 MNHNY, CDR2 SVGAGI (reference sequence). The CDR3 coding sequence is TGTGCCAGCAGTGACACTTTTATGACAGGGCAGTACTTC. Encoded protein: CASSDTFMTGQYF.

V and J are TRBV29-1 and TRBJ2-1; 7 nucleotides align to TRBD2. The CDR3 contains 15 residues. V lost 6 bases, J lost 2 bases, and 10 bases stayed unmatched. Per the germline V gene, CDR1 is SQVTM and CDR2 is ANQGSEA. CDR3 sequence reads: CSVCKGSGAYNEQFF. The CDR3 DNA sequence: TGCAGCGTATGTAAGGGGAGCGGGGCCTACAATGAGCAGTTCTTC.

V and J are TRBV24-1 and TRBJ2-3, with D possibly being TRBD1 (5 bases). The V end was cut by 1 base, the J end by 4 bases, with 11 bases between. The CDR3 length is 15 residues. Germline V gene data show CDR1 as KGHDR and CDR2 as SFDVKD. CDR3 protein: CATSDFAGPADTQYF. CDR3 DNA sequence: TGTGCCACCAGTGATTTCGCAGGGCCGGCAGATACGCAGTATTTT.

The chain has TRBV6-5 and TRBJ2-7; TRBD2 matches at 7 bases. V lost 5 bases and J lost 2; bases outside the gene matches: 3. The CDR3 totals 13 residues. Per germline, CDR1 MNHEY and CDR2 SVGAGI. CDR3: CASSTSEPYEQYF. The CDR3 nucleotides read TGTGCCAGCAGTACTAGCGAGCCCTACGAGCAGTACTTC.

V gene TRBV5-6 combines with J gene TRBJ2-1; a possible D gene is TRBD1 (6 bases). The germline V gene has CDR1 SGHDT and CDR2 YYEEEE. This CDR3 is built from 15 residues. The V end was cut by 3 bases, the J end by 3 bases, with 13 bases between. The CDR3 sequence is CASSWSDRFYNEQFF. The CDR3 DNA is TGTGCCAGCAGCTGGTCGGACAGATTCTACAATGAGCAGTTCTTC.

The genes are TRBV6-2 or TRBV6-3 and TRBJ1-6; D gene ambiguous. V dropped 2 bases and J dropped 0 bases, with 17 bases sitting between them. The CDR3 has 19 amino acids. Germline CDR1 is MNHEY and CDR2 is SVGEGT. The CDR3 loop reads CASSYLPGLRSSYNSPLHF. The DNA of the CDR3 is TGTGCCAGCAGTTACCTTCCTGGACTGAGAAGCTCCTATAATTCACCCCTCCACTTT.